Listed below are T cell receptor beta chains from one sample, sequenced in a study of T cell changes during pregnancy in multiple sclerosis. Assay used: immunoSEQ multiplex PCR; TCRdb lists only in-frame clones, some missing. This table holds 54,000 or so clones, 90% to 95% found once. Material: CD4+ T cells from peripheral blood mononuclear cells, obtained before pregnancy. The receptors shown here come from a female donor with multiple sclerosis, enrolled in a pregnancy study. Both conserved end residues are part of each CDR3. The order of the fields is D gene, V gene, J gene, clone size, CDR3 protein, CDR3 DNA. The D gene is left open where the match is weak. Only part of the rows carry a size: once, few, many, or a class if the clone is expanded.

-	TRBV13	TRBJ2-4	-	CASSGGLAKNIQYF	TGTGCCAGCTCGGGCGGGCTAGCCAAAAACATTCAGTACTTC
-	TRBV7-9	TRBJ1-3	-	CASSLQGYTIYF	TGTGCCAGCAGCCTTCAGGGCTACACCATATATTTT
TRBD1	TRBV7-2	TRBJ2-3	once	CASGHRGRTDTQYF	TGTGCCAGCGGTCACAGGGGGCGCACAGATACGCAGTATTTT
-	TRBV15	TRBJ2-2	-	CATSRAGDTGELFF	TGTGCCACCAGCAGAGCAGGGGACACCGGGGAGCTGTTTTTT
-	TRBV9	TRBJ2-5	-	CASSWSTGNQETQYF	TGTGCCAGCAGCTGGTCCACGGGGAACCAAGAGACCCAGTACTTC
TRBD1	TRBV7-2	TRBJ2-7	-	CASSFSGTGAHEQYF	TGTGCCAGCAGCTTCTCCGGGACAGGGGCCCACGAGCAGTACTTC
TRBD1	TRBV11-2	TRBJ2-7	-	CASSLGQGAFEQYF	TGTGCCAGCAGCCTAGGACAGGGGGCTTTCGAGCAGTACTTC
TRBD2	TRBV6-1	TRBJ2-3	-	CASSSLAGGLDTQYF	TGTGCCAGCAGCTCTCTAGCGGGAGGTTTAGATACGCAGTATTTT
TRBD2	TRBV28	TRBJ2-7	-	CASSSSGTSARPYEQYF	TGTGCCAGCAGTTCCTCGGGGACTAGCGCGCGGCCCTACGAGCAGTACTTC
-	TRBV2	TRBJ1-1	-	CASRPLRDTEAFF	TGTGCCAGCAGACCCTTACGAGACACTGAAGCTTTCTTT
-	TRBV18	TRBJ2-1	-	CASSPATRSDEQFF	TGTGCCAGCTCACCAGCTACAAGGAGCGATGAGCAGTTCTTC
-	TRBV19	TRBJ2-6	-	CATIERGGANVLTF	TGTGCCACCATAGAGCGAGGTGGGGCCAACGTCCTGACTTTC
-	TRBV6-5	TRBJ2-3	-	CASSYRLFGDTDTQYF	TGTGCCAGCAGTTACCGCTTATTCGGGGACACAGATACGCAGTATTTT
TRBD2	TRBV4-2	TRBJ2-7	-	CASSQESSSGASYEQYF	TGTGCCAGCAGCCAAGAATCATCTAGCGGGGCTTCCTACGAGCAGTACTTC
-	TRBV5-1	TRBJ2-3	-	CASSLRGSNTDTQYF	TGCGCCAGCAGCTTGAGGGGCTCCAACACAGATACGCAGTATTTT
-	TRBV7-6	TRBJ2-7	-	CASSSQGSYEQYF	TGTGCCAGCAGCTCTCAGGGCAGCTACGAGCAGTACTTC